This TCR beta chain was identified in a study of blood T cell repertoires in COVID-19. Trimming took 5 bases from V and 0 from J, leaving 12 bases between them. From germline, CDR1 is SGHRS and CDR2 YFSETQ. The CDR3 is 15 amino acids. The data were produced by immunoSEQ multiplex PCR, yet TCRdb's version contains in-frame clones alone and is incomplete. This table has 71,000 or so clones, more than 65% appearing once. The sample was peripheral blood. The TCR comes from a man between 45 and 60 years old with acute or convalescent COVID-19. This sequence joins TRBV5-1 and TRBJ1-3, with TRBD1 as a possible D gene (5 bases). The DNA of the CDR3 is TGCGCCAGCAGGACCGGGGGGGACTCTGGAAACACCATATATTTT. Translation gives CASRTGGDSGNTIYF.